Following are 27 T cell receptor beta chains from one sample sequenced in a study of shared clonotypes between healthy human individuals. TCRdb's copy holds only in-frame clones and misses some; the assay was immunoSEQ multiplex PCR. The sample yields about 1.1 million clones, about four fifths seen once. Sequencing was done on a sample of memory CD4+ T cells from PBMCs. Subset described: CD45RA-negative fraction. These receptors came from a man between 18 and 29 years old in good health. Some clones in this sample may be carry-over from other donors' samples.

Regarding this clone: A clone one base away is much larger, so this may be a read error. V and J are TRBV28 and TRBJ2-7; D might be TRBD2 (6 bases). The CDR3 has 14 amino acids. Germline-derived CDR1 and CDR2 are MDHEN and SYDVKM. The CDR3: CASSLFGSSYEQYF. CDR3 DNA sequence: TGTGCCAGCAGCTTATTCGGGAGTTCCTACGAGCAGTACTTC.

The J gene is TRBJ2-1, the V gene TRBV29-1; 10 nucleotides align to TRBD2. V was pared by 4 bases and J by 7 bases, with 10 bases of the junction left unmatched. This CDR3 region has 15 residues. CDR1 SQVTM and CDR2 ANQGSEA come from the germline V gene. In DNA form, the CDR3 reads TGCAGCGTTGTGGGAGCGGGAGGGCCGGGGAATGAGCAGTTCTTC. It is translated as CSVVGAGGPGNEQFF.

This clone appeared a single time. CDR3 protein: CASSLQGIDTQYF. The DNA for the CDR3 is TGTGCCAGCAGCTTGCAGGGGATAGATACGCAGTATTTT. The genes are TRBV5-4 and TRBJ2-3, with a tentative D call TRBD1 (6 bases). The germline CDR1 and CDR2 sequences are SGHNT and YYREEE (reference sequence). The CDR3 has 13 residues. Trimming removed 1 base at V and 5 bases at J, with 8 bases between.

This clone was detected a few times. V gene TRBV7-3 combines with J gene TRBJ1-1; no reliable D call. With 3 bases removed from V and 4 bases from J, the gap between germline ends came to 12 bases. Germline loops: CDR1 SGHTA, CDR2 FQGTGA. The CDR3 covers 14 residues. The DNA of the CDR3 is TGTGCCAGCAGCTTCGGGCCCGCTAGCACTGAAGCTTTCTTT. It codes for CASSFGPASTEAFF. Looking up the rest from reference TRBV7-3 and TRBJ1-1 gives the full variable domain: GAGVSQTPSNKVTEKGKYVELRCDPISGHTALYWYRQSLGQGPEFLIYFQGTGAADDSGLPNDRFFAVRPEGSVSTLKIQRTERGDSAVYLCASSFGPASTEAFFGQGTRLTVV.

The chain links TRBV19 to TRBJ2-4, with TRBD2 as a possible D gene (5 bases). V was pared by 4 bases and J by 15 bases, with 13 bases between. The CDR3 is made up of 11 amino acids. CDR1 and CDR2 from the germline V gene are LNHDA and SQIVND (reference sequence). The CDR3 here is CASSKEASRYF. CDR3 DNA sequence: TGTGCCAGTAGTAAGGAGGCCTCGAGGTACTTC.

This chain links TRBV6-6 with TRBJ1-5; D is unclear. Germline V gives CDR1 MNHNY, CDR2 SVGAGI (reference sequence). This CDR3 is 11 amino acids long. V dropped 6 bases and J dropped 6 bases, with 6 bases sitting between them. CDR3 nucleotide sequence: TGTGCCAGCAGCCGAGGTCAGCCCCAGCATTTT. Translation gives CASSRGQPQHF.

CDR3 region: CASSLGSANYGYTF. The CDR3 nucleotides read TGTGCCAGCAGCTTAGGATCCGCTAACTATGGCTACACCTTC. The chain uses TRBV7-2 and TRBJ1-2, with unresolved D. Germline V gene lookup returns CDR1 SGHTA and CDR2 FQGNSA. This CDR3 is 14 amino acids long. The V gene lost 1 base and the J gene lost 0 bases, with 6 bases spanning the gap.

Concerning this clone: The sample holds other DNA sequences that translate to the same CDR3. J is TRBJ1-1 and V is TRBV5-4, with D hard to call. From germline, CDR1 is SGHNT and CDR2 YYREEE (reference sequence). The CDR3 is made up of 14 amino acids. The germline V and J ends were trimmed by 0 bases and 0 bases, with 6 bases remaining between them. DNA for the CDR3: TGTGCCAGCAGCTTGGACGGGTTGAACACTGAAGCTTTCTTT. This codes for CASSLDGLNTEAFF.

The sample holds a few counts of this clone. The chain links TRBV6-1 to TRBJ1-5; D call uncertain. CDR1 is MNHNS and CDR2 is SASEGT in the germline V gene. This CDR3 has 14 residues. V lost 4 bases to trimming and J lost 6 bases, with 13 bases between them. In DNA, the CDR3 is TGTGCCAGCAGTGCCGAGGAGGGAACTCAGCCCCAGCATTTT. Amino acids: CASSAEEGTQPQHF.

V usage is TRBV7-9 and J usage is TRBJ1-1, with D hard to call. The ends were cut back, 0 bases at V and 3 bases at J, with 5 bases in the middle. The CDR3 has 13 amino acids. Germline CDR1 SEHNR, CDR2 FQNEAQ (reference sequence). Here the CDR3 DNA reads TGTGCCAGCAGCTTAGCAGGGCACACTGAAGCTTTCTTT. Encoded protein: CASSLAGHTEAFF.

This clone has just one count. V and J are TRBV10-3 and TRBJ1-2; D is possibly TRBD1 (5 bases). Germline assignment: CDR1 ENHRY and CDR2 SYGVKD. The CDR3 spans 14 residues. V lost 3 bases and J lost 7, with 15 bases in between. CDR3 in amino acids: CAISESRGAGGYTF. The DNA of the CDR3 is TGTGCCATCAGTGAATCTAGGGGCGCGGGTGGCTACACCTTC.

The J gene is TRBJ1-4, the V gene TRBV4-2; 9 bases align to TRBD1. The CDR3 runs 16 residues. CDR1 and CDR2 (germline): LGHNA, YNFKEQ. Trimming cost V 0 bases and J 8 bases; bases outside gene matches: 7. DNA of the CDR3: TGTGCCAGCAGCCAAGACTGGGGACAGGGTGGGGAAAAACTGTTTTTT. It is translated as CASSQDWGQGGEKLFF.

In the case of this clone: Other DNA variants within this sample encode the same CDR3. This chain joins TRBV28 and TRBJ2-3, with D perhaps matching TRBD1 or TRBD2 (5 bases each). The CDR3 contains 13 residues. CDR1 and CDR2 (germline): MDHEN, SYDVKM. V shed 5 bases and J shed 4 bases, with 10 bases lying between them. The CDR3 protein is CASSLGTPDTQYF. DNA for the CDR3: TGTGCCAGCAGTCTCGGGACCCCAGATACGCAGTATTTT.

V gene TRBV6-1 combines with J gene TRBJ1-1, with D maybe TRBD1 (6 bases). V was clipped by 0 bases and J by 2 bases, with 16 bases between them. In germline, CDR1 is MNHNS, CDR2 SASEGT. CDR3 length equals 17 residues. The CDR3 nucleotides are TGTGCCAGCAGTGAAGCCCAGGGGATCCTTTACAACACTGAAGCTTTCTTT. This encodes CASSEAQGILYNTEAFF.

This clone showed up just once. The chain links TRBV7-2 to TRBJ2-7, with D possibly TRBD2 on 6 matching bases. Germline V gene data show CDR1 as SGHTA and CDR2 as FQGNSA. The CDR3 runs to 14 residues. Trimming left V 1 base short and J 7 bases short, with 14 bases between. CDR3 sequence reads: CASSLVTGAGEQYF. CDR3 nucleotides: TGTGCCAGCAGCTTAGTAACGGGAGCGGGTGAGCAGTACTTC.

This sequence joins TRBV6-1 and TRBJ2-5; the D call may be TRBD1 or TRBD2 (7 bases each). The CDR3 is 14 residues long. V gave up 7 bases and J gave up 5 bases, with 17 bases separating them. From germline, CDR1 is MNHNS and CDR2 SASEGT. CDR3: CASIQGGARETQYF. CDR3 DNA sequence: TGTGCCAGCATCCAGGGGGGGGCGCGGGAGACCCAGTACTTC.

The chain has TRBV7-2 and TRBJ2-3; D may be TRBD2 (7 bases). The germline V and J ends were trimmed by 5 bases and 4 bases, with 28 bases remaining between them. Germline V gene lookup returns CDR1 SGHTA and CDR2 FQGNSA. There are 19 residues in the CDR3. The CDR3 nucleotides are TGTGCCAGCAGCGCTAGAGGGTATCGGGGGGCAGGGTTCCCAGATACGCAGTATTTT. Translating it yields CASSARGYRGAGFPDTQYF.

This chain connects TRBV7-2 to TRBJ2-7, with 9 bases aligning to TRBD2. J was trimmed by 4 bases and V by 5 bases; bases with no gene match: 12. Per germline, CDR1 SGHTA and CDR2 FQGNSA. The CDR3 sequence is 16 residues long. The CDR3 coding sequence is TGTGCCAGCAGCCAAGTCCTCTCGCGGGAGGGATACGAGCAGTACTTC. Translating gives CASSQVLSREGYEQYF.

In DNA, the CDR3 is TGTGCCAGCAGCGTGGATAAAGAAGAGACCCAGTACTTC. Protein: CASSVDKEETQYF. This sequence joins TRBV7-8 and TRBJ2-5; the D is unclear. Trimming shortened V by 5 bases and J by 3 bases, and 10 bases separated the two germline ends. The CDR3 runs 13 residues. Germline V gives CDR1 SGHVS, CDR2 FQNEAQ.

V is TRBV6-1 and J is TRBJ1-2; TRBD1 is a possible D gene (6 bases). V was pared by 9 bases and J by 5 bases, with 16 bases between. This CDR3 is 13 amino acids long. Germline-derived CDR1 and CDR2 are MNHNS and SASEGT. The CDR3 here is CASRQGWVYGYTF. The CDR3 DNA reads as TGTGCCAGTCGGCAGGGGTGGGTTTATGGCTACACCTTC.

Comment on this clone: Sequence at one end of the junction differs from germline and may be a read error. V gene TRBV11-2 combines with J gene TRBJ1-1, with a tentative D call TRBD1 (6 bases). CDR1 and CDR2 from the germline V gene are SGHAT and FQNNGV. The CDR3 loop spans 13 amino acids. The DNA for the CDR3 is TGTGCCAGCAGCTTCGACAGGCCGTCGGGAGCACTCTTT. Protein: CASSFDRPSGALF.

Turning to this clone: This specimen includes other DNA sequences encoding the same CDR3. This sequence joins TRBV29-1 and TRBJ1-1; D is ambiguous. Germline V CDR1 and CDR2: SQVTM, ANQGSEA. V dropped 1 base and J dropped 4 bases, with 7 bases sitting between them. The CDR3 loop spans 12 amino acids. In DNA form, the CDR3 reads TGCAGCGTTGAAGGGGAGGGCACTGAAGCTTTCTTT. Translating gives CSVEGEGTEAFF.

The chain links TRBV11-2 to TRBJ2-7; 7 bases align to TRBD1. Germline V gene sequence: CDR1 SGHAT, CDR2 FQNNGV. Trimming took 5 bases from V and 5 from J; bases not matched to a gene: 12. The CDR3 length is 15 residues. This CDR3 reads CASSPPVNRGHEQYF. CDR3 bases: TGTGCCAGCAGCCCTCCCGTTAACAGGGGCCACGAGCAGTACTTC.

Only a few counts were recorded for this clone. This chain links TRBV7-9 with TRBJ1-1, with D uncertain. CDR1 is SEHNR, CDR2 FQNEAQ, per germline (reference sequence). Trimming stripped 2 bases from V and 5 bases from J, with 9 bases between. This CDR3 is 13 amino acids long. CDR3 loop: CASSLYGGTEAFF. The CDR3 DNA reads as TGTGCCAGCAGCTTATACGGCGGGACTGAAGCTTTCTTT.

The CDR3 loop reads CASREIQGTKNIQYF. The CDR3 region has the DNA TGTGCCAGCAGGGAAATACAGGGTACCAAAAACATTCAGTACTTC. The V call is TRBV28, the J call TRBJ2-4; tentative D call: TRBD1 (6 bases). V lost 6 bases and J lost 2, with 14 bases in between. Per the germline V gene, CDR1 is MDHEN and CDR2 is SYDVKM. The CDR3 extends over 15 amino acids.

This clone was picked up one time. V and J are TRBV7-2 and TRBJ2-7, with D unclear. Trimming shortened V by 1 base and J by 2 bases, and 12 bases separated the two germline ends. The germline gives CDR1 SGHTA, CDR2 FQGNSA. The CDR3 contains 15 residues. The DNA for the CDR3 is TGTGCCAGCAGCTTAGAAACGGTGGGCCCCTACGAGCAGTACTTC. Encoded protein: CASSLETVGPYEQYF.

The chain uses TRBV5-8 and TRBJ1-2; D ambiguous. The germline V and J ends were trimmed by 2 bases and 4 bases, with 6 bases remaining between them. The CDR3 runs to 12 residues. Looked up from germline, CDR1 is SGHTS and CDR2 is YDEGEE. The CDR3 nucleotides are TGTGCCAGCAGCTTTACCTCCTATGGCTACACCTTC. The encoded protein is CASSFTSYGYTF.